This T cell receptor (beta chain) was captured by sequencing in a study of blood T cell repertoires in COVID-19. TCRdb's copy holds only in-frame clones and misses some; the assay was immunoSEQ multiplex PCR. The sample shows tens of thousands of clones, about 87% of them seen only once. CDR3 size: 14 residues. V shed 1 base and J shed 1 base, with 7 bases lying between them. The V gene's germline CDR1 is LGHNA and CDR2 YNFKEQ. This clonotype was sampled from a human donor with active COVID-19. The donor label of this sample is uncertain. V is TRBV4-2 and J is TRBJ1-2; no reliable D call. The sample taken for sequencing was peripheral blood. This CDR3 reads CASSQAQNNYGYTF. In DNA form, the CDR3 reads TGTGCCAGCAGCCAAGCTCAGAATAACTATGGCTACACCTTC.